This T cell receptor (beta chain) was profiled in a study of blood T cell repertoires in COVID-19. Looking at the study overall: Samples taken during acute and convalescent COVID-19 were collected in the United States, Italy and Spain.

Trimming shortened V by 1 base and J by 7 bases, and 20 bases separated the two germline ends. Germline values: CDR1 SEHNR, CDR2 FQNEAQ (reference sequence). CDR3 size: 16 residues. Method: immunoSEQ multiplex PCR; TCRdb's copy keeps in-frame clones and lacks some. The repertoire holds about 410,000 clones, with around nine tenths as singletons. Participants, about 18 to 89 years old, spanned about 26 US areas. Donors were grouped by their self-reported clinical history. Among Cohort 3 donors, those recovered had two negative PCRs, clearance, or symptom resolution. The sequence was obtained from a woman aged 25 to 39 who had recovered from COVID-19. The V gene is TRBV7-9, the J gene TRBJ2-7, with D maybe TRBD1 (5 bases). Sequencing was carried out using PBMCs or T cells enriched from blood (not recorded which). For the CDR3, the DNA is TGTGCCAGCAGCTTAGGGAGCCCGGACAAACGATATGAGCAGTACTTC. It specifies CASSLGSPDKRYEQYF.